The 19 T cell receptor beta chains given below trace back to one sample, sequenced in a study of identical twins. TCRdb processed the 5' RACE reads anew with MiXCR; each CDR3 protein has one entry. The sample shows hundreds of thousands of distinct CDR3 sequences, roughly 20% of them seen only once. These data also formed part of another study, on T cells expressing NK-cell markers.

Material: PBMCs. These receptor sequences come from a woman between 18 and 29 years old in good health.

This sequence joins TRBV5-1 and TRBJ2-7; a possible D gene is TRBD1 (7 bases). The germline CDR1 and CDR2 sequences are SGHRS and YFSETQ. The germline V and J ends were trimmed by 2 bases and 1 base, with 16 bases remaining between them. The length of the CDR3 is 16 residues. In DNA, the CDR3 is TGCGCCAGCAGCTTTGCCGTGACAGGGAGGTCCTACGAGCAGTACTTC. Residues: CASSFAVTGRSYEQYF.

The J gene is TRBJ1-4, the V gene TRBV6-1; TRBD1 might be the D (5 bases). This CDR3 has 15 residues. CDR1 MNHNS and CDR2 SASEGT come from the germline V gene. Trimming cost V 6 bases and J 3 bases, with 14 bases left between them. CDR3 sequence reads: CASRGGEGPNEKLFF. CDR3 nucleotide sequence: TGTGCCAGCAGGGGGGGGGAGGGGCCTAATGAAAAACTGTTTTTT.

This chain joins TRBV29-1 and TRBJ1-1; D is undetermined. This CDR3 is built from 14 residues. Germline CDR1 and CDR2: SQVTM and ANQGSEA. The V end was cut by 7 bases, the J end by 1 base, with 16 bases between. The CDR3 bases are TGCAGCGCCCGGGTCCGGATATCGAACACTGAAGCTTTCTTT. Translation: CSARVRISNTEAFF. Full variable domain (remainder filled in from reference TRBV29-1 and TRBJ1-1): SAVISQKPSRDICQRGTSLTIQCQVDSQVTMMFWYRQQPGQSLTLIATANQGSEATYESGFVIDKFPISRPNLTFSTLTVSNMSPEDSSIYLCSARVRISNTEAFFGQGTRLTVV.

V is TRBV12-3 or TRBV12-4 and J is TRBJ2-3; D call uncertain. V lost 4 bases to trimming and J lost 3 bases, with 5 bases between them. This CDR3 has 12 amino acids. As DNA, the CDR3 is TGTGCCAGCAGTTATAGAACAGATACGCAGTATTTT. Encoded protein: CASSYRTDTQYF.

This chain connects TRBV6-5 to TRBJ1-3; the D is unclear. CDR1 and CDR2 (germline): MNHEY, SVGAGI. Trimming removed 2 bases at V and 4 bases at J, with 9 bases between. The CDR3 is made up of 14 amino acids. Here the CDR3 reads CASSYGGGGNTIYF. The CDR3 region has the DNA TGTGCCAGCAGTTACGGCGGAGGGGGAAACACCATATATTTT.

For the CDR3, the DNA is TGTGCCAGCAGTTACGACGCGAACACCGGGGAGCTGTTTTTT. Residues: CASSYDANTGELFF. The chain carries TRBV6-5 and TRBJ2-2, with unresolved D. V lost 2 bases to trimming and J lost 0 bases, with 4 bases between them. The CDR3 sequence is 14 residues long. Germline CDR1 and CDR2: MNHEY and SVGAGI.

The V call is TRBV5-1, the J call TRBJ2-2; tentatively, D is TRBD2 (6 bases). Germline values: CDR1 SGHRS, CDR2 YFSETQ. The ends were cut back, 0 bases at V and 1 base at J, with 10 bases in the middle. CDR3 length equals 16 residues. CDR3 nucleotide sequence: TGCGCCAGCAGCTTGGAAGCGGGCCAGAACACCGGGGAGCTGTTTTTT. This encodes CASSLEAGQNTGELFF.

To note about this clonotype: Its ends do not fully match the called genes, so a read error is possible. CDR3 sequence (DNA): TGCAGTGCTAGAGGAAGAGTTGGACAGTCAAGCAATCAGCCCCAACATTTT. It yields the protein CSARGRVGQSSNQPQHF. The V and J genes are TRBV20-1 and TRBJ1-5; D possibly corresponds to TRBD1 (6 bases). The CDR3 is 17 amino acids. Looked up from germline, CDR1 is DFQATT and CDR2 is SNEGSKA (reference sequence).

This clonotype was observed a handful of times. V usage is TRBV10-1 and J usage is TRBJ2-2, with D unclear. The CDR3 contains 13 residues. Germline V gene sequence: CDR1 WNHNN, CDR2 SYGVQD (reference sequence). Trimming stripped 0 bases from V and 6 bases from J, with 5 bases between. CDR3 DNA: TGCGCCAGCAGTGAGTCTTGGCCCGGGGAGCTGTTTTTT. Translation gives CASSESWPGELFF.

This clonotype was seen a handful of times. The V call is TRBV20-1, the J call TRBJ2-1, with TRBD1 matching over 9 bases. Germline V gene data show CDR1 as DFQATT and CDR2 as SNEGSKA (reference sequence). With 5 bases clipped from V and 7 bases from J, the junction kept 6 bases outside the gene matches. The CDR3 sequence is 13 residues long. CDR3 region: CSAPHRGLNEQFF. In DNA form, the CDR3 reads TGCAGTGCTCCCCACAGGGGGCTGAATGAGCAGTTCTTC.

This clonotype appeared a few times. The chain joins TRBV27 to TRBJ1-1, with 7 bases aligning to TRBD1. The germline V gene encodes CDR1 MNHEY and CDR2 SMNVEV (reference sequence). CDR3 length equals 12 residues. The V gene end was trimmed by 8 bases and the J gene end by 8 bases; junction bases not matched to a gene: 8. In DNA, the CDR3 is TGTGCCAGCGAAGACAGGGACAACGAAGCTTTCTTT. Its protein product is CASEDRDNEAFF.

This clonotype was found once. J is TRBJ2-5 and V is TRBV20-1, with TRBD2 as a possible D gene (6 bases). CDR3 length: 13 amino acids. Trimming pared 5 bases from V and 4 bases from J, leaving 14 bases between. Germline V gene sequence: CDR1 DFQATT, CDR2 SNEGSKA (reference sequence). The CDR3 here is CSASLRGRETQYF. CDR3 DNA: TGCAGTGCTTCTCTCCGGGGGAGAGAGACCCAGTACTTC.

This clonotype was seen only a few times. This chain connects TRBV7-8 to TRBJ2-2; D is unclear. This CDR3 region has 12 residues. Germline assignment: CDR1 SGHVS and CDR2 FQNEAQ. Trimming cost V 4 bases and J 6 bases, with 6 bases left between them. The CDR3 loop is CASSSWAGELFF. The CDR3 DNA reads TGTGCCAGCAGCTCTTGGGCCGGGGAGCTGTTTTTT.

The chain is built from TRBV7-3 and TRBJ1-1; D not resolved. Germline CDR1 SGHTA, CDR2 FQGTGA. This CDR3 region has 13 residues. V lost 1 base to trimming and J lost 8 bases, with 11 bases between them. CDR3 in DNA: TGTGCCAGCAGCTTAATGGCAGGAGGGGAAGCTTTCTTT. It encodes CASSLMAGGEAFF.

This clonotype has a handful of counts. This chain links TRBV5-1 with TRBJ2-3; D unclear. The V gene's germline CDR1 is SGHRS and CDR2 YFSETQ. Trimming removed 1 base from V and 6 bases from J, with 12 bases in between. CDR3 length equals 14 residues. The CDR3 nucleotides are TGCGCCAGCAGCTTGTCGGACCCGAGGGATACGCAGTATTTT. Protein: CASSLSDPRDTQYF. The full variable domain, rest sourced from reference TRBV5-1 and TRBJ2-3, is KAGVTQTPRYLIKTRGQQVTLSCSPISGHRSVSWYQQTPGQGLQFLFEYFSETQRNKGNFPGRFSGRQFSNSRSEMNVSTLELGDSALYLCASSLSDPRDTQYFGPGTRLTVL.

This clonotype was counted only a few times. This chain links TRBV10-3 with TRBJ2-7; D gene uncertain. The germline gives CDR1 ENHRY, CDR2 SYGVKD. Trimming stripped 6 bases from V and 5 bases from J, with 11 bases between. The CDR3 extends over 12 amino acids. CDR3 in amino acids: CAISPNKNEQYF. The CDR3 DNA reads as TGTGCCATCAGCCCCAATAAGAACGAGCAGTACTTC.

This clonotype was counted a few times. This chain links TRBV29-1 with TRBJ2-2; TRBD2 agrees at 9 bases. V lost 4 bases to trimming and J lost 6 bases; unmatched junction nucleotides: 3. The germline CDR1 and CDR2 sequences are SQVTM and ANQGSEA. The CDR3 is 13 amino acids. CDR3 coding DNA: TGCAGCGTTGTCAGCGGGAGGTCCGGGGAGCTGTTTTTT. It encodes CSVVSGRSGELFF.

There are a few counts of this clonotype. The chain uses TRBV27 and TRBJ2-6, with D perhaps assigned TRBD1 or TRBD2 (5 bases each). Germline CDR1 reads MNHEY; CDR2 reads SMNVEV (reference sequence). The CDR3 has 16 amino acids. V lost 4 bases and J lost 4, with 14 bases in between. In nucleotides, the CDR3 is TGTGCCAGCAGTTCCCTCGGGGCAGTAGGGGCCAACGTCCTGACTTTC. Its translation is CASSSLGAVGANVLTF.

In the case of this clonotype: Germline is not matched at one junction end, which may reflect a read error. This chain connects TRBV12-3 or TRBV12-4 to TRBJ2-1; D may be TRBD1 (6 bases). The CDR3 is 15 amino acids. The CDR3 loop is CASRLDRTSYNEQFF. CDR3 in DNA: TGTGCCAGCAGGTTAGACAGGACCTCCTACAATGAGCAGTTCTTC.